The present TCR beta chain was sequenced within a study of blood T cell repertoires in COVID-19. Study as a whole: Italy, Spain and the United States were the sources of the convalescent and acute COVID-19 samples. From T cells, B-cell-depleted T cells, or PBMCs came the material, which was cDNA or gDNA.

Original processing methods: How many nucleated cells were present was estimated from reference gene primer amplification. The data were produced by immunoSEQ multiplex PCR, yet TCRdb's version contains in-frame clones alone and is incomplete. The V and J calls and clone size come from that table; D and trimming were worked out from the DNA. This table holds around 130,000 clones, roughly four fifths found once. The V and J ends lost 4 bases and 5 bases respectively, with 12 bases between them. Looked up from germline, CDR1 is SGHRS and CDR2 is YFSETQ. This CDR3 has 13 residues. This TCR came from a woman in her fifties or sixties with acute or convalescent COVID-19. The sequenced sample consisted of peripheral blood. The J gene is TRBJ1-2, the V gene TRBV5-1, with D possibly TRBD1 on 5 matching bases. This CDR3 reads CASSPPGGYGYTF. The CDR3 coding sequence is TGCGCCAGCAGCCCTCCGGGGGGATATGGCTACACCTTC.